This TCR beta chain was captured by sequencing in a study of shared clonotypes between healthy human individuals. This CDR3 comprises 14 residues. Germline V gives CDR1 MNHEY, CDR2 SVGAGI. Investigators spread the genomic DNA of each subset evenly over several immunoSEQ plates. Unsorted PBMC DNA was run through sequencing on ten immunoSEQ deep assay plates. How the authors handled the data: Quality scores were absent from the junction-only immunoSEQ sequences, so filtering differed. Using immunoSEQ multiplex PCR, the repertoire was profiled, and TCRdb retains in-frame clones only, with some absent. That table furnishes V, J and clone size, whereas the DNA furnished D and trimming. Here the sample spans about 100,000 clones, around 43% being singletons. HIV-negative, healthy adults without recent acute infections or vaccinations were the donors.

V usage is TRBV6-5 and J usage is TRBJ2-5; D call uncertain. The J call may be in error: the DNA end matches TRBJ2-7 better. The clonotype was recovered from a woman aged 40 to 50 in good health. Some clones in this sample may be carry-over from other donors' samples. The sample comprised PBMCs. CDR3 nucleotides: TGTGCCAGCAGTGCTGTGGGCGGATCCTACGAGCAGTACTTC. It yields the protein CASSAVGGSYEQYF.